Described below is a single T cell receptor (beta chain) sequence and its context. What this receptor recognizes is not known. Base qualities are not provided; no much larger clone lies one nucleotide away. For CDR1 and CDR2, the germline V gene (reference sequence) lists SEHNR and FQNEAQ. The CDR3 measures 14 amino acids from cysteine to phenylalanine. The sequence is cut down to CDR3 DNA, 42 bases in frame from base 1. V sheds 3 bases and J sheds 5 bases, leaving 13 bases between their ends. The data originate from a study of T cell repertoires in cytomegalovirus infection (dated by TCRdb to the late 2010s). Study-wide context: Peptide stimulations targeted recently identified HLA-C-restricted CMV epitopes, whose presentation resists viral immunomodulation, together with well-studied HLA-B-restricted epitopes. The HLA type of each donor mattered for the analysis, because public TCR beta signatures pointed to carriage of CMV infection along with the matching HLA type. Overall study outcomes, separate from this receptor: In both this cohort and an independent roughly 360-donor cohort, the cumulative frequency of public TCR beta family members distinguished carriers of CMV infection plus the relevant HLA type. The ex vivo response was dominated by HLA-C-restricted CMV-specific TCR beta clonotypes, which also provided the single most frequent clonotype in two of eight donors.

The treatment or condition label here, explained by the study, means: in vitro stimulation with specific CMV peptide epitopes to enrich CMV-specific T cells. Sequenced on an Illumina HiSeq 1500. Using fastp trimming at Q25 and MiXCR clonotype assembly, TCRdb reanalyzed the public sequencing data and kept in-frame beta chains. When rows share a CDR3 protein, they turn into one entry using the most common DNA and genes. This sample has hundreds of thousands of distinct CDR3 sequences in its table, and less than 35% of those were observed once. The leading ten clones occupy about 14% of the sample. Here the chain combines TRBV7-9 and TRBJ2-5; the D call is tentative, TRBD1 or TRBD2, as each matches 5 bases. The sample in question was cultured CD8+ T cells from PBMCs, obtained from culture after CMV antigen stimulation. This receptor was obtained from a human donor in good health (CMV status not recorded). Some clones in this sample may be carry-over from other donors' samples. CDR3 protein: CASSFLGDGETQYF. The DNA reads TGTGCCAGCAGCTTCCTGGGGGATGGGGAGACCCAGTACTTC.